The clone carrying this T cell receptor (beta chain) was seen a few times. Its matching antigen is unknown. The data were taken from a study of Tregs in tolerant kidney transplant recipients. General study points: Tregs expanded with activated donor B cells seemed most donor-specific.

This table comes from immunoSEQ multiplex PCR, and its TCRdb copy is limited to in-frame clones, with some not included. The sample holds about 31,000 clones, 82% seen once. The source is a human donor in good health. Sequenced input: Tregs from blood cultured with allogeneic cells.

The CDR3 sequence: CASSDQRDTQYF. The CDR3 DNA is TGTGCCAGCAGTGACCAGCGGGATACGCAGTATTTT. The V and J genes are TRBV2 and TRBJ2-3; a weak D match, TRBD2 (5 bases). Trimming cost V 3 bases and J 6 bases, with 7 bases left between them. Germline assignment: CDR1 SNHLY and CDR2 FYNNEI. The CDR3 length is 12 residues.